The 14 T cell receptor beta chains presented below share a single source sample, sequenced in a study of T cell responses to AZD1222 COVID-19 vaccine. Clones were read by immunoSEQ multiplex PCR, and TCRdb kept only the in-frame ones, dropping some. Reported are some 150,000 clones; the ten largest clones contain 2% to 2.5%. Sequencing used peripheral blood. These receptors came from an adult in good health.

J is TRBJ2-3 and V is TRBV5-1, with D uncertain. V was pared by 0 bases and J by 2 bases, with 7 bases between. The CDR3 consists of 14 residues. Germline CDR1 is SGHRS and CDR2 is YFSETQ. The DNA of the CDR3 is TGCGCCAGCAGCTTGGGCTTACACACAGATACGCAGTATTTT. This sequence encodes CASSLGLHTDTQYF.

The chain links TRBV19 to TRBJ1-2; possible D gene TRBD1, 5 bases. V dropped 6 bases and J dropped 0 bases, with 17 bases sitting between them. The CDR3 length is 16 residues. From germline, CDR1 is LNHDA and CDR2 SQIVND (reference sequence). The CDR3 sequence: CASRPTGGNTNYGYTF. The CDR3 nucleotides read TGTGCCAGTAGACCCACTGGGGGGAATACTAACTATGGCTACACCTTC.

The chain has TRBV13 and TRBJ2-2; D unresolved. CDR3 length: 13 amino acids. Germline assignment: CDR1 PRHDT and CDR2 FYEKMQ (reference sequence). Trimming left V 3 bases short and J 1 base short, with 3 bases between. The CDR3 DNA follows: TGTGCCAGCAGCTTCCGGAACACCGGGGAGCTGTTTTTT. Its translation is CASSFRNTGELFF.

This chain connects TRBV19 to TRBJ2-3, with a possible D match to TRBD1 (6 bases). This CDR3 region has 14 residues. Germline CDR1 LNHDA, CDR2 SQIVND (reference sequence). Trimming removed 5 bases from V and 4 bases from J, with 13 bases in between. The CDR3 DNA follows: TGTGCCAGTAGTCAGACAGGACTTTCAGATACGCAGTATTTT. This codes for CASSQTGLSDTQYF.

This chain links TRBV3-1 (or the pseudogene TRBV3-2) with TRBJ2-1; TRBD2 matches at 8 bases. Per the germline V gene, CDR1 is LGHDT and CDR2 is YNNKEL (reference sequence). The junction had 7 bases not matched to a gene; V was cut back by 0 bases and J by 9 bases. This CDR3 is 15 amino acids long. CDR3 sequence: CASSQEVERGSEQFF. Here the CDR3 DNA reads TGTGCCAGCAGCCAAGAGGTGGAGCGGGGGAGTGAGCAGTTCTTC.

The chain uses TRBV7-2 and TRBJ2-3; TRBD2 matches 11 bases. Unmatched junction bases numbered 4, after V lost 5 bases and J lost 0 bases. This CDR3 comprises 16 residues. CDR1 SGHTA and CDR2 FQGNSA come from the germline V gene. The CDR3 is CASSPRLAGSTDTQYF. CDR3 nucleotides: TGTGCCAGCAGCCCAAGACTAGCGGGGAGCACAGATACGCAGTATTTT.

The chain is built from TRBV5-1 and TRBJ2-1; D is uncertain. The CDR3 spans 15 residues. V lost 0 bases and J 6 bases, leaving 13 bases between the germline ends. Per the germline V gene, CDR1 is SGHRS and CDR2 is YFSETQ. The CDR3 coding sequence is TGCGCCAGCAGCTTGGAGTCAGCTAAAGGCAATGAGCAGTTCTTC. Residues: CASSLESAKGNEQFF.

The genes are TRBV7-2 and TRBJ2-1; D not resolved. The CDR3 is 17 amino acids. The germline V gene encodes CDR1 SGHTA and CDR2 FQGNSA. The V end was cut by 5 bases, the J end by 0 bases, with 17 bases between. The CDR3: CASSPSPGQGSYNEQFF. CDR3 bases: TGTGCCAGCAGCCCCTCCCCAGGTCAAGGCTCCTACAATGAGCAGTTCTTC.

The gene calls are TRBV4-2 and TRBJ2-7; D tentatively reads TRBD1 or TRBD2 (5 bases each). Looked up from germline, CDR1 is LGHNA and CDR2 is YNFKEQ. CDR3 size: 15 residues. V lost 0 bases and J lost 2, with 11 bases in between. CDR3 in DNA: TGTGCCAGCAGCCAAGAATCGGGGCCTCCCTACGAGCAGTACTTC. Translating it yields CASSQESGPPYEQYF.

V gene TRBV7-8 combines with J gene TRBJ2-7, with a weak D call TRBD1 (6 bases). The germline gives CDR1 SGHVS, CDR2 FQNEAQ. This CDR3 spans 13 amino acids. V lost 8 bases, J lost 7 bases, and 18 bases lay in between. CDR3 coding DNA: TGTGCCAGCTCCGCCCCGTGGGGGACAGAGCAGTACTTC. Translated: CASSAPWGTEQYF.

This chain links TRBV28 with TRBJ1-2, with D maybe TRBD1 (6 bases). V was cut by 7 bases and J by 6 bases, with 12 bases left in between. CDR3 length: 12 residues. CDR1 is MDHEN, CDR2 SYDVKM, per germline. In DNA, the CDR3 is TGTGCCAGCATGGCAGGGGTGGATGGCTACACCTTC. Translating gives CASMAGVDGYTF.

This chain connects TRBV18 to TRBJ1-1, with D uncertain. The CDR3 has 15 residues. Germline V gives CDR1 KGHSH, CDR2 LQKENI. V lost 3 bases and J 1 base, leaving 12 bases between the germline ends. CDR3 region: CASSPVVSRNTEAFF. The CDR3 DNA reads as TGTGCCAGCTCACCGGTGGTCAGTAGGAACACTGAAGCTTTCTTT.

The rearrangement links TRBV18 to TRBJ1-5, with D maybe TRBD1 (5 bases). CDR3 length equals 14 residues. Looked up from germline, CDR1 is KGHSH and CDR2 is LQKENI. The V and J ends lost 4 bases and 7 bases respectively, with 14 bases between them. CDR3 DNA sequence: TGTGCCAGCTCACAACAATCACAGGAACAGCCCCAGCATTTT. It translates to CASSQQSQEQPQHF.

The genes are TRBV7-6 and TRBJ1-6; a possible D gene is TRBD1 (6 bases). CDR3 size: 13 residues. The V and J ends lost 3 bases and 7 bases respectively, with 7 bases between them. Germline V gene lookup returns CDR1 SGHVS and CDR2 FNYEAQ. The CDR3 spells CASSLRGNSPLHF. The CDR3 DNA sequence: TGTGCCAGCAGCTTGAGGGGGAATTCACCCCTCCACTTT.